Sequencing of this T cell receptor beta chain was carried out in a study of early stage breast cancer tumors. The wider study: Average read coverage per sample was around 10-fold. Findings of the study overall: Tumor and normal breast were distinguished via blood comparison in 14 of 16 patients.

The CDR3 totals 19 residues. The germline V gene has CDR1 SGHKS and CDR2 YYEKEE (reference sequence). The V segment lost 4 bases and the J segment 1 base; nucleotides outside the gene matches: 17. Sequenced by immunoSEQ multiplex PCR; TCRdb stores in-frame clones only, minus some. The sample lists 30,000 to 35,000 clones, 70% to 75% occurring once. The sample holds a few counts of this clone. Antigen unknown. Sequencing was carried out using blood. The receptor's source is a person aged 40 to 50 with breast cancer. This chain links TRBV5-5 with TRBJ2-3, with 8 bases that match TRBD2. This chain's CDR3 is CASSPAILAGPTGTDTQYF. Written as DNA, the CDR3 is TGTGCCAGCAGCCCTGCGATCCTAGCGGGCCCTACTGGCACAGATACGCAGTATTTT.